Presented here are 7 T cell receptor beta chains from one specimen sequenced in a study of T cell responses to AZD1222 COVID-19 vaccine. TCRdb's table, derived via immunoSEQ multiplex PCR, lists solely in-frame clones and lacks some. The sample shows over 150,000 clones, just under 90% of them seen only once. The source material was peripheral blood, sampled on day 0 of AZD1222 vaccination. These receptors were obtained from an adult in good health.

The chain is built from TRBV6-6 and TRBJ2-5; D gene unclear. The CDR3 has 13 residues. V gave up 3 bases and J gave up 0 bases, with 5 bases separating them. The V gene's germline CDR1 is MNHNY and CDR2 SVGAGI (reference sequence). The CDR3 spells CASSYNYQETQYF. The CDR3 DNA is TGTGCCAGCAGTTATAACTACCAAGAGACCCAGTACTTC.

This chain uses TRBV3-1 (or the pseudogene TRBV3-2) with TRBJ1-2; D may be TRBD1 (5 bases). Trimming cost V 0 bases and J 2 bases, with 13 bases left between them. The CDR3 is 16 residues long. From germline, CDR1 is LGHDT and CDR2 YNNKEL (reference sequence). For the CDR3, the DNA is TGTGCCAGCAGCCAAGAAGGTGGGGGGTACAACTATGGCTACACCTTC. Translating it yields CASSQEGGGYNYGYTF.

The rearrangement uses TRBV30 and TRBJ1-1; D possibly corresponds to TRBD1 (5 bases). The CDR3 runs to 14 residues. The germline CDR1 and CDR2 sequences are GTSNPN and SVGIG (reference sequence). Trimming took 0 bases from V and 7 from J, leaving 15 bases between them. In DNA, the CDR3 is TGTGCCTGGAGTGTTGGGAACACGGGGGGTGAAGCTTTCTTT. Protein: CAWSVGNTGGEAFF.

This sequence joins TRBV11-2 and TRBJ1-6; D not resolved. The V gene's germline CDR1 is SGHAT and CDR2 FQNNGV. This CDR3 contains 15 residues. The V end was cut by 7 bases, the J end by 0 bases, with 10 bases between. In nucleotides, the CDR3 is TGTGCCAGCACCGAGTTTGGCTCCTATAATTCACCCCTCCACTTT. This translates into CASTEFGSYNSPLHF.

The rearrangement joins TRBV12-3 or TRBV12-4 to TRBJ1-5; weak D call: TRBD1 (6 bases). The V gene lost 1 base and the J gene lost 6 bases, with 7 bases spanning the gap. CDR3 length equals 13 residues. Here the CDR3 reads CASSLGGGQPQHF. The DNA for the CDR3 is TGTGCCAGCAGTTTAGGAGGGGGTCAGCCCCAGCATTTT.

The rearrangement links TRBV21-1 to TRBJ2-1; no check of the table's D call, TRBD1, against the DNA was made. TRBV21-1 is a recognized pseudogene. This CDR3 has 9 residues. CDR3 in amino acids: CASSREQFF. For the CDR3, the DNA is TGTGCCAGCTCCAGAGAGCAGTTCTTC.

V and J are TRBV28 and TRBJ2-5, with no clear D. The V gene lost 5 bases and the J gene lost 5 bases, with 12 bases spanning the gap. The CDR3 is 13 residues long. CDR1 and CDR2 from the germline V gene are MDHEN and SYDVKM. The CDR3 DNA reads TGTGCCAGCAGTGACAAGAAATACGAGACCCAGTACTTC. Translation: CASSDKKYETQYF.